Here is one T cell receptor (beta chain) with its context. The data derive from a study of control samples from healthy donors and cancer patients. Profiling relied on immunoSEQ multiplex PCR, and the TCRdb table lists in-frame clones only, not all of them. The sample holds 150,000 to 200,000 clones, 92% seen once. Germline CDR1 is LNHDA and CDR2 is SQIVND (reference sequence). The CDR3 is 15 amino acids. V lost 3 bases and J lost 1, with 13 bases in between. This TCR was sampled from a woman in her twenties or thirties in good health. The sequencing input was blood. The chain joins TRBV19 to TRBJ2-7; D is tentatively TRBD1 or TRBD2 (5 bases each). For the CDR3, the DNA is TGTGCCAGTAGTATTCGGGGCGGGCGGTCCTACGAGCAGTACTTC. Amino acid sequence: CASSIRGGRSYEQYF.